The rows below give T cell receptor beta chains drawn from one sample of a study of T cells in Graves' hyperthyroidism and ophthalmopathy. TCRdb independently ran MiXCR on the multiplex PCR reads; one entry per CDR3 protein. Here the sample spans more than 300,000 distinct CDR3 sequences, under 20% being singletons. The sequencing input was blood. Receptors were obtained from a man aged 18 to 29 with Graves' ophthalmopathy. The CDR3 runs from the conserved cysteine through the conserved F or W.

V gene	CDR3 protein
TRBV5-1	CASSSRTAPTGGYTF
TRBV6-4	CASSAGAADTQYF
TRBV11-3	CASSLAGTSSYNEQFF
TRBV12-3/TRBV12-4	CASSPQGGKGSYEQYF
TRBV4-1	CASSQDRPESTDTQYF
TRBV5-4	CASRPDSSSYEQHF
TRBV5-4	CASSLGSSGDTTDTQYF
TRBV13	CASSLGGGQQPSGYTF
TRBV9	CASSPRLLTSDTQYF
TRBV10-1	CASSETGAGGYTF
TRBV6-1	CASSPFSGEADTQYF
TRBV18	CASSPGVNSPLHF
TRBV6-1	CASGPIISYEQYF
TRBV12-3/TRBV12-4	CASSLGLGQLTGELFF
TRBV18	CASPHRAMEPDTQYF
TRBV6-1	CASTKGSNQPQHF
TRBV29-1	CSVPPGLAGGLVGQFF
TRBV11-2	CASSLYPQYF
TRBV28	CASSFTQMNTEAFF
TRBV6-1	CASSFGKADTQYF
TRBV20-1	CSARDRDSHSYEQYF
TRBV9	CASSVDLGQGSNSPLHF
TRBV5-1	CASSLGAGLETQYF
TRBV2	CARGLGTDTQYF
TRBV28	CASSRPGTANEKLFF
TRBV6-1	CASSEISGLKVEQYF
TRBV6-2/TRBV6-3	CASSWGRMGEKLFF
TRBV3-1	CASSQVDTSKRETQYF
TRBV20-1	CSATRLAGPRTLQETQYF
TRBV10-1	CASSPGGDGATNEKLFF
TRBV7-9	CASSSTSGGPEQYF
TRBV20-1	CSASEQVSNQPQHF